This T cell receptor beta chain was obtained from a study of blood T cells in healthy people across ages. CDR3 size: 14 residues. V lost 3 bases and J lost 4, with 13 bases in between. CDR1 is LNHNV and CDR2 is YYDKDF in the germline V gene (reference sequence). This clonotype occurred a few times. Primed by a sample-barcoded 5' primer and a J-beta primer mix, a second PCR proceeded for 7 to 11 cycles. Each CDR3 protein is one row after TCRdb ran MiXCR on the 5' RACE reads. Among about 1 million distinct CDR3 sequences listed, under 45% were seen once. This rearrangement joins TRBV15 to TRBJ2-7; D tentatively reads TRBD1 or TRBD2 (5 bases each). The source is a woman aged 55 to 70 in good health. Sequenced: blood. CDR3 sequence reads: CATSRGRETYEQYF. The CDR3 region has the DNA TGTGCCACCAGCAGGGGACGGGAAACGTACGAGCAGTACTTC.